This T cell receptor (beta chain) was sequenced in a study of cytomegalovirus exposure and HLA in healthy donors. 13 Jbeta primers and 60 Vbeta primers were used for the PCR. Sequencing used immunoSEQ multiplex PCR; TCRdb keeps in-frame clones, though not all of them. Counted here are tens of thousands of clones, around 69% occurring once; the ten biggest clones make up roughly 3.9%. The germline V gene has CDR1 SGHNT and CDR2 YENEEA. This CDR3 has 13 residues. Trimming took 5 bases from V and 14 from J, leaving 21 bases between them. Study-level results: Investigators reported 150 to 200 TCR beta chains as tied to cytomegalovirus.

This clone was seen more than once but under ten times. Its specificity is not known. The rearrangement links TRBV11-3 to TRBJ2-5, with D tentatively TRBD2 (6 bases). The sequencing input was PBMCs. This receptor was obtained from a man aged 25-40 years in good health and CMV-seronegative. In nucleotides, the CDR3 is TGTGCCAGCAGCCCCCCCCTGCACGGGACTTTTTACTTC. It translates to CASSPPLHGTFYF.